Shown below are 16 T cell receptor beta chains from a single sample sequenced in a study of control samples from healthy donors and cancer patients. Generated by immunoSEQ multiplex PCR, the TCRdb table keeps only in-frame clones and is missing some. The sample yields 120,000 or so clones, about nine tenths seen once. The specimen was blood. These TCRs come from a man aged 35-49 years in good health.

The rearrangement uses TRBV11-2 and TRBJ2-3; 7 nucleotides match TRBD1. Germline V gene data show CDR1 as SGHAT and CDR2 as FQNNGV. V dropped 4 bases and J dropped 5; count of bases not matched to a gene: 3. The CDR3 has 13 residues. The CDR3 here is CASSSGTVDTQYF. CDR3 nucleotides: TGTGCCAGCAGCTCGGGGACAGTAGATACGCAGTATTTT. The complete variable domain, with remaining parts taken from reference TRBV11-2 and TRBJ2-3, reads EAGVAQSPRYKIIEKRQSVAFWCNPISGHATLYWYQQILGQGPKLLIQFQNNGVVDDSQLPKDRFSAERLKGVDSTLKIQPAKLEDSAVYLCASSSGTVDTQYFGPGTRLTVL.

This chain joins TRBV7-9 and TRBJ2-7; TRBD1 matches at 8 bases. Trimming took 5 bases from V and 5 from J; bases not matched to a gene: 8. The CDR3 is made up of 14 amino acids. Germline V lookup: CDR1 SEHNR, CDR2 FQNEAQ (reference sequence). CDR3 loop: CASSEGQVGDEQYF. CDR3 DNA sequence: TGTGCCAGCAGCGAGGGACAGGTAGGAGACGAGCAGTACTTC.

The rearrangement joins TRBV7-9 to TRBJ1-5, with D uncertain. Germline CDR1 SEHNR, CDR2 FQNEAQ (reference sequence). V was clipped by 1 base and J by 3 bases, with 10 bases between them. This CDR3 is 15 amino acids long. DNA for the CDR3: TGTGCCAGCAGCTTAGGCTCGCAGCCCAATCAGCCCCAGCATTTT. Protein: CASSLGSQPNQPQHF.

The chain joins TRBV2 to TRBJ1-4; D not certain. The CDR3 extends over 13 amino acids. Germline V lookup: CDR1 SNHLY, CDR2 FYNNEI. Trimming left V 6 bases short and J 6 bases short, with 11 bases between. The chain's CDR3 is CASRDRGDEKLFF. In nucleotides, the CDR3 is TGTGCCAGCAGGGACCGTGGAGATGAAAAACTGTTTTTT.

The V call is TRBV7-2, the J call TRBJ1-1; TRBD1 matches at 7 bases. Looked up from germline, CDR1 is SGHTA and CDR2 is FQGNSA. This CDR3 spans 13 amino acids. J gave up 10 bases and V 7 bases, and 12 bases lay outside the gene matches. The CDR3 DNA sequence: TGTGCCAGCATCAGCACAGGGGAAGGCGTAGCTTTCTTT. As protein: CASISTGEGVAFF.

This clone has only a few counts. The CDR3 loop reads CASSARPASGGLNTGELFF. As DNA, the CDR3 is TGCGCCAGCAGCGCCCGTCCGGCTAGCGGGGGCCTGAACACCGGGGAGCTGTTTTTT. This chain uses TRBV5-1 with TRBJ2-2, with 10 nucleotides matching TRBD2. The trim removed 4 bases at V and 1 base at J, leaving 13 bases unmatched. Germline V gene data show CDR1 as SGHRS and CDR2 as YFSETQ. The CDR3 consists of 19 residues. Supplemented by reference TRBV5-1 and TRBJ2-2, the full variable domain reads KAGVTQTPRYLIKTRGQQVTLSCSPISGHRSVSWYQQTPGQGLQFLFEYFSETQRNKGNFPGRFSGRQFSNSRSEMNVSTLELGDSALYLCASSARPASGGLNTGELFFGEGSRLTVL.

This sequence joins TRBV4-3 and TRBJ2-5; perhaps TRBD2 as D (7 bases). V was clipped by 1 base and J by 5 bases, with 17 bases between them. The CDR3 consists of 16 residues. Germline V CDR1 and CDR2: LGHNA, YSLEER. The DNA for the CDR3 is TGCGCCAGCAGCCAAGGGAAAAGGGGGGGTGGTGAGACCCAGTACTTC. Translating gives CASSQGKRGGGETQYF.

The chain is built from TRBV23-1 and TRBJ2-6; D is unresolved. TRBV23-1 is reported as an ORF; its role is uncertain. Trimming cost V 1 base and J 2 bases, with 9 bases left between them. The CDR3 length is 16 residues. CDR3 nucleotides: TGCGCCAGCAGTCAATTCTTAGGGACTGGGGCCAACGTCCTGACTTTC. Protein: CASSQFLGTGANVLTF.

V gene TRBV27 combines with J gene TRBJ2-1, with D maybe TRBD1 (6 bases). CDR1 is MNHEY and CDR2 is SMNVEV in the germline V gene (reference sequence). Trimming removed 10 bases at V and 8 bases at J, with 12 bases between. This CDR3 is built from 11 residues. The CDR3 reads CATSKGDEQFF. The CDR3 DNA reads TGTGCCACCTCGAAGGGGGATGAGCAGTTCTTC.

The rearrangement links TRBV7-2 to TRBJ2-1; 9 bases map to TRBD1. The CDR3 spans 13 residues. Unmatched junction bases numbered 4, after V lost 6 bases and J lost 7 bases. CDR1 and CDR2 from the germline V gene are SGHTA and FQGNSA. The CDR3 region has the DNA TGTGCCAGCAGACAACAGGGGGCGAATGAGCAGTTCTTC. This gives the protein CASRQQGANEQFF.

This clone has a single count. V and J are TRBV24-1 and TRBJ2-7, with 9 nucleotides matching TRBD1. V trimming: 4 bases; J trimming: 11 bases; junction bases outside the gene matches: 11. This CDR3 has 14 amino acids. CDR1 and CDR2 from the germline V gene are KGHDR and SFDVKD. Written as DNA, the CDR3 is TGTGCCACCAGTGACACCGGGACAGGGACTGTGAAGTACTTC. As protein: CATSDTGTGTVKYF.

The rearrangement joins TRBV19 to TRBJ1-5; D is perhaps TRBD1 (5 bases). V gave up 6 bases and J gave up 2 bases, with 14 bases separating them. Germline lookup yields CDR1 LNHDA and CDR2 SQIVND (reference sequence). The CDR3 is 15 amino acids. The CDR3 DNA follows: TGTGCCAGTAGCCTATCCGGGGGAGGCAATCAGCCCCAGCATTTT. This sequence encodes CASSLSGGGNQPQHF.

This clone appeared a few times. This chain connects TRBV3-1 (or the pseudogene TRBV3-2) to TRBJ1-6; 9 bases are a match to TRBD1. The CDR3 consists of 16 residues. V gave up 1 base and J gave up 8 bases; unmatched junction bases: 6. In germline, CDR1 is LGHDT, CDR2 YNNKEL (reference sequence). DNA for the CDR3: TGTGCCAGCAGCCAAGGTCTTGGGACAGGGTATTCACCCCTCCACTTT. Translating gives CASSQGLGTGYSPLHF.

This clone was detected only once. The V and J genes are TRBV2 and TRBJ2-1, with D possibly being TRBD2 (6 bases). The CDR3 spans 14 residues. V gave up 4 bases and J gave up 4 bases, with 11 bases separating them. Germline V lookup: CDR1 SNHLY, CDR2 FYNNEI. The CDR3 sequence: CASSGGTPYNEQFF. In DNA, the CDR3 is TGTGCCAGCAGTGGCGGGACTCCTTACAATGAGCAGTTCTTC.

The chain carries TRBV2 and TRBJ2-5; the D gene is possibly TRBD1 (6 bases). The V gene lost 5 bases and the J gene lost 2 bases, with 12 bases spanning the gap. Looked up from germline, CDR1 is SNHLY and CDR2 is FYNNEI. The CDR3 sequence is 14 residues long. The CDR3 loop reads CASSPQGFQETQYF. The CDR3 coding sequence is TGTGCCAGCAGTCCCCAGGGGTTTCAAGAGACCCAGTACTTC.

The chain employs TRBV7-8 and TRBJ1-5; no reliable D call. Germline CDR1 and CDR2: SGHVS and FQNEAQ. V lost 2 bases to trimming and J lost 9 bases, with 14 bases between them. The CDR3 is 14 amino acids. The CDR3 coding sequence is TGTGCCAGCAGCTTAATAGCGTCGGCGGGGCCCCAGCATTTT. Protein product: CASSLIASAGPQHF.